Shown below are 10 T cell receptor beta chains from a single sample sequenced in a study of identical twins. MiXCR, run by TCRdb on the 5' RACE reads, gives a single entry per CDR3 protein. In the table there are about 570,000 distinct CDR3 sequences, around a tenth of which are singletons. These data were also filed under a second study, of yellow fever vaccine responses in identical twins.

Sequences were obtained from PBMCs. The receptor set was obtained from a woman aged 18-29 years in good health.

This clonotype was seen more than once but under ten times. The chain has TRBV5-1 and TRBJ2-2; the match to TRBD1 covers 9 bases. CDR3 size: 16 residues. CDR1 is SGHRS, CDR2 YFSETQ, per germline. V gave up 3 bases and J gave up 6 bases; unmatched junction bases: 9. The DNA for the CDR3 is TGCGCCAGCAGCTCCCAACAGGGGGCAGGGCCCGGGGAGCTGTTTTTT. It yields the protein CASSSQQGAGPGELFF.

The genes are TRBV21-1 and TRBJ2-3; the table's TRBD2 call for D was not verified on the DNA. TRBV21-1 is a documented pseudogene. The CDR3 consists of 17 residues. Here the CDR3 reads CASRARTSGAYTDTQYF. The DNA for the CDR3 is TGTGCCAGCAGAGCCCGGACTAGCGGGGCCTATACAGATACGCAGTATTTT.

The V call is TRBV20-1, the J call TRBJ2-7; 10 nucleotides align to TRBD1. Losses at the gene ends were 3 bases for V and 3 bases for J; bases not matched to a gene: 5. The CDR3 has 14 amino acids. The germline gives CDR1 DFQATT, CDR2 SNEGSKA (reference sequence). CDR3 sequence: CSASRTGGRYEQYF. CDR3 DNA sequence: TGCAGTGCTAGTAGGACAGGGGGACGCTACGAGCAGTACTTC.

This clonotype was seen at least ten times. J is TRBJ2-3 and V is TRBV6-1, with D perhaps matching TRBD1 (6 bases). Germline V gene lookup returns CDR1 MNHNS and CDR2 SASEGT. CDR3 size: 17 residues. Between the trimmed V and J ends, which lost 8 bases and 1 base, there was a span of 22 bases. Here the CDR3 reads CASRPLGTKGGTDTQYF. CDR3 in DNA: TGTGCCAGCCGGCCCCTCGGGACAAAAGGGGGCACAGATACGCAGTATTTT.

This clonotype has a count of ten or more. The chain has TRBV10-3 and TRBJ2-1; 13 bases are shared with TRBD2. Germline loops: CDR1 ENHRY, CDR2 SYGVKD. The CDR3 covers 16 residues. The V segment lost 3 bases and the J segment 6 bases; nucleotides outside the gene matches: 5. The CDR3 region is CAISDPGLAGFNEQFF. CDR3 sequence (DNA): TGTGCCATCAGTGACCCGGGACTAGCGGGGTTCAATGAGCAGTTCTTC.

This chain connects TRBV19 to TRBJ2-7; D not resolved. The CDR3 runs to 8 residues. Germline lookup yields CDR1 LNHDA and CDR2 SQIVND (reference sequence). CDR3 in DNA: TGTGAGAGTTACGAGCAGTACTTC. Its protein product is CESYEQYF.

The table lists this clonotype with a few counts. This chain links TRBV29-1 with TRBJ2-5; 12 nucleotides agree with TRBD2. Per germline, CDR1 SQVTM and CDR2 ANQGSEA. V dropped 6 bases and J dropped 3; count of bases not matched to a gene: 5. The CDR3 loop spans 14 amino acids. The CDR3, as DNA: TGCAGCGTGAGGACTAGCGGGGCCAAAGAGACCCAGTACTTC. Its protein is CSVRTSGAKETQYF.

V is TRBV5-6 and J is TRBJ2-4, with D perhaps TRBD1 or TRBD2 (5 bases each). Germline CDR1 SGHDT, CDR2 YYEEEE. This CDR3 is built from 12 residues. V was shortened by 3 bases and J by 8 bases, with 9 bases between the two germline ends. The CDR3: CASSWDRDIQYF. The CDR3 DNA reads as TGTGCCAGCAGCTGGGACCGAGACATTCAGTACTTC.

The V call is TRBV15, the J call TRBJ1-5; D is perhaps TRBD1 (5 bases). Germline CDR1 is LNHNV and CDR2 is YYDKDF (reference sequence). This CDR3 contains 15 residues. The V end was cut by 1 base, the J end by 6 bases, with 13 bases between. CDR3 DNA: TGTGCCACCAGCAGAGGCAGGGAGGGAGGTCAGCCCCAGCATTTT. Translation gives CATSRGREGGQPQHF.

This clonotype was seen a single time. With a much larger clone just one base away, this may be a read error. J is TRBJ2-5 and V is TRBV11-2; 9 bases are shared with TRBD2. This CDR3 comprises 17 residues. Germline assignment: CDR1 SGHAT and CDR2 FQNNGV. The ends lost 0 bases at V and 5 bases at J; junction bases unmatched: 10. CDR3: CASSLDWREGGFETQYF. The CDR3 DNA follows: TGTGCCAGCAGCTTAGATTGGCGGGAGGGGGGCTTCGAGACCCAGTACTTC. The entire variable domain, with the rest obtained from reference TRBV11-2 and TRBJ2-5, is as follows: EAGVAQSPRYKIIEKRQSVAFWCNPISGHATLYWYQQILGQGPKLLIQFQNNGVVDDSQLPKDRFSAERLKGVDSTLKIQPAKLEDSAVYLCASSLDWREGGFETQYFGPGTRLLVL.